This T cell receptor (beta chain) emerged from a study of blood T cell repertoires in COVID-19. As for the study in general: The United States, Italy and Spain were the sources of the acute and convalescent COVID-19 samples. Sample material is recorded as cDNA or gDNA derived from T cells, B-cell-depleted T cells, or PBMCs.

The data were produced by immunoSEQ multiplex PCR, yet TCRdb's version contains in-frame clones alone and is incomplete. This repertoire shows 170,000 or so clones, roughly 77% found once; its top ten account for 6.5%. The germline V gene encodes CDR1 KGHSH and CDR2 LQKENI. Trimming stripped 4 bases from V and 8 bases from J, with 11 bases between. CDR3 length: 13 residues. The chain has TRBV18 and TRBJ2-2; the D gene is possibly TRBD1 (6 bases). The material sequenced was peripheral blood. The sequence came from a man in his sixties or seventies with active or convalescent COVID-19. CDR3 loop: CASSHDRRGELFF. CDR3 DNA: TGTGCCAGCTCACACGACAGGCGTGGGGAGCTGTTTTTT.